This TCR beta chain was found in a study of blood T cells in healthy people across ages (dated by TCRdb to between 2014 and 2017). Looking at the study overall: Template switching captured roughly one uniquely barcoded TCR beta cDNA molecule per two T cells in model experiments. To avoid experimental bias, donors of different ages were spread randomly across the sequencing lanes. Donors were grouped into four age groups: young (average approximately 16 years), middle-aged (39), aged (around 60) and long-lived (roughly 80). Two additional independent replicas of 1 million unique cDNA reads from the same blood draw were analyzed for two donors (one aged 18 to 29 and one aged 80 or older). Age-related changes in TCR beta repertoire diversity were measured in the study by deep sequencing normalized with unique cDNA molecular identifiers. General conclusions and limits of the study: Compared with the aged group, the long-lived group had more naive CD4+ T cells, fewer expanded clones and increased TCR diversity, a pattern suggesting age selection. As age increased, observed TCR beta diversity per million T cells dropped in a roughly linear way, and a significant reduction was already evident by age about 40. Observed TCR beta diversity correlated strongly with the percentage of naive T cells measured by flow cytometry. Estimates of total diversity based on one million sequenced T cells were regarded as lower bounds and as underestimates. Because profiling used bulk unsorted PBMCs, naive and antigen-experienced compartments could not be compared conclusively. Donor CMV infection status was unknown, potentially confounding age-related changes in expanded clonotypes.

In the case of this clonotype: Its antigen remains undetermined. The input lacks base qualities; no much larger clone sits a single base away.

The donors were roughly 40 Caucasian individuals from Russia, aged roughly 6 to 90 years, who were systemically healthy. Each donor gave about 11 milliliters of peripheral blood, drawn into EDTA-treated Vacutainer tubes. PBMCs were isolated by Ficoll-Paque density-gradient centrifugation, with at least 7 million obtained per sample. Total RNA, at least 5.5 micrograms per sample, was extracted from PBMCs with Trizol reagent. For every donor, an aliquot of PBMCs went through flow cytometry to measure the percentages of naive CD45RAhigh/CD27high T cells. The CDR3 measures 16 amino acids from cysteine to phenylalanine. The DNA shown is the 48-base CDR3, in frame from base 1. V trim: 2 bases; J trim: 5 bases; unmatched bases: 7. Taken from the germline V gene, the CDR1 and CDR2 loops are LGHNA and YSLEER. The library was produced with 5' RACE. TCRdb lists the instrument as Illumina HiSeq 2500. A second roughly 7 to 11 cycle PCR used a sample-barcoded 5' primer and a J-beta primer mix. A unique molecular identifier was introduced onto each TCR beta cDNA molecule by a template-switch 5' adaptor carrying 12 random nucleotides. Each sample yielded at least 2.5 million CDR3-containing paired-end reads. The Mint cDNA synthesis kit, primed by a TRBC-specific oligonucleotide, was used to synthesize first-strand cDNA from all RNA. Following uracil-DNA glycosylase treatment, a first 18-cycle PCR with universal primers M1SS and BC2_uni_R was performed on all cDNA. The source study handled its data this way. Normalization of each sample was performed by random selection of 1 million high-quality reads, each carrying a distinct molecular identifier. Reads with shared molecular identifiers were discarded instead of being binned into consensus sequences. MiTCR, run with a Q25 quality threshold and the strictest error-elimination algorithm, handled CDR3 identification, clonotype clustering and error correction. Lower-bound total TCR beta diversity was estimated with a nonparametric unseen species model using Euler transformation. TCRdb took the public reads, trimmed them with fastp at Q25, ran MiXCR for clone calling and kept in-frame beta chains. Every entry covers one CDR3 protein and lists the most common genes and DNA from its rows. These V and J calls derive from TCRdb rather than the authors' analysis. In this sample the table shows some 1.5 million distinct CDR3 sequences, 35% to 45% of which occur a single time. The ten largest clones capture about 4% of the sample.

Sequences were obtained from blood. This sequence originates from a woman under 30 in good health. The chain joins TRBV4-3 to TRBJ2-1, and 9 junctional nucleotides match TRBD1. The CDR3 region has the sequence CASSQQGQGPNNEQFF. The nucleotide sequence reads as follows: TGCGCCAGCAGCCAACAGGGACAGGGTCCTAACAATGAGCAGTTCTTC.